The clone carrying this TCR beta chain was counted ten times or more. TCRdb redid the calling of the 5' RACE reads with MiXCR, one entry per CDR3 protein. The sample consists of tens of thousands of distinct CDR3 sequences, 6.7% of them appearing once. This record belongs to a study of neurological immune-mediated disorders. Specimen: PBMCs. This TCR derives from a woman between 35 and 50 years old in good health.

This chain's CDR3 is CAISDRGQGLASPLHF. The CDR3 DNA follows: TGTGCCATCAGTGACCGGGGACAGGGACTTGCGTCACCCCTCCACTTT. The chain combines TRBV10-3 with TRBJ1-6; 9 bases agree with TRBD1. Trimming cost V 3 bases and J 10 bases; bases outside gene matches: 10. The V gene's germline CDR1 is ENHRY and CDR2 SYGVKD. This CDR3 is 16 amino acids long.